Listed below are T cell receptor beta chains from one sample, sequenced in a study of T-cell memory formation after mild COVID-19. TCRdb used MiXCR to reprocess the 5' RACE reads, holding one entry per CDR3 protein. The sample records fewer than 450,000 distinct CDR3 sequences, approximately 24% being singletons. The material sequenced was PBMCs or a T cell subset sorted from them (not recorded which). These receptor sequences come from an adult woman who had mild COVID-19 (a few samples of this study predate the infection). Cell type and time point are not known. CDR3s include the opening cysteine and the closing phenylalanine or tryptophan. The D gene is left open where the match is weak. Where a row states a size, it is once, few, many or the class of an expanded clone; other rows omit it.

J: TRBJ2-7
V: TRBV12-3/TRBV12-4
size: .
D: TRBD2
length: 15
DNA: TGTGCCAGCAGGCCGACTAGCGGGAGCTCCTACGAGCAGTACTTC
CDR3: CASRPTSGSSYEQYF

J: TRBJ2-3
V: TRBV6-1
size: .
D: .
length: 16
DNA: TGTGCCAGCAGTGATTATGGCCGGGGGCGCACAGATACGCAGTATTTT
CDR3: CASSDYGRGRTDTQYF

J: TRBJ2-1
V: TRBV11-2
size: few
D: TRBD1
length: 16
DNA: TGTGCCAGCAGCCTGGGCCGGGACAGGGTCCACAATGAGCAGTTCTTC
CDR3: CASSLGRDRVHNEQFF

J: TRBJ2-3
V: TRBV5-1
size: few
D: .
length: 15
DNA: TGCGCCAGCAGCCTCAGGGTCCCCCACACAGATACGCAGTATTTT
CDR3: CASSLRVPHTDTQYF

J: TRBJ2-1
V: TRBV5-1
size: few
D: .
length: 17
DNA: TGCGCCAGCAGCTTGGGACGTTCTAGCTCGACCTACAATGAGCAGTTCTTC
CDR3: CASSLGRSSSTYNEQFF

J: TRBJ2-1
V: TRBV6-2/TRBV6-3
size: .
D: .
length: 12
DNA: TGTGCCAGCAGTCAACAGGGTAATGAGCAGTTCTTC
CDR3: CASSQQGNEQFF

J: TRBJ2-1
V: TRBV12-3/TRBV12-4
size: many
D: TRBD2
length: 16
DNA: TGTGCCAGCAGTTCCTGGACTAGCGGGGTTGGGAATGAGCAGTTCTTC
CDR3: CASSSWTSGVGNEQFF

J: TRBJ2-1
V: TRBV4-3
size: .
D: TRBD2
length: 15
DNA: TGCGCCAGCAGCCGAAGCGGGACCTTAAACAATGAGCAGTTCTTC
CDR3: CASSRSGTLNNEQFF

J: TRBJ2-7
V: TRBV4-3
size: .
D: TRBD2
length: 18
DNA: TGCGCCAGCAGCCCAGGAGTGGGACTAGCGGGAGGGTCCTACGAGCAGTACTTC
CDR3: CASSPGVGLAGGSYEQYF

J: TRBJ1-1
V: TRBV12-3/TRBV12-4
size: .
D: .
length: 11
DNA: TGTGCCGTCCTACACGGGACTGAAGCTTTCTTT
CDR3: CAVLHGTEAFF

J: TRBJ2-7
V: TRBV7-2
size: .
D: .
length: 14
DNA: TGTGCCAGCAGCTCTTCCGGACTAACCCAGTCGCAGTACTTC
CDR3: CASSSSGLTQSQYF

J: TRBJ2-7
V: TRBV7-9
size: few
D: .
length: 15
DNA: TGTGCCAGCAGCTTAGCAACTGACAGAATCTACGAGCAGTACTTC
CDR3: CASSLATDRIYEQYF

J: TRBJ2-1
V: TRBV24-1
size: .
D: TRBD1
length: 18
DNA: TGTGCCACCAGTGATTTGCGGACCGGGACAGGGGGCCTTGATGAGAAGTTCTTC
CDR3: CATSDLRTGTGGLDEKFF

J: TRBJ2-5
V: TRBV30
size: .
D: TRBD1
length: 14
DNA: TGTGCCTGGAGTGTATCAGGGGGCGGAGAGACCCAGTACTTC
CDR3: CAWSVSGGGETQYF

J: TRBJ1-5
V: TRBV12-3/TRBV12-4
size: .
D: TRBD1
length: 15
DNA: TGTGCCAGCAGTTTCTCCGGGACAGGCAATCAGCCCCAGCATTTT
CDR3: CASSFSGTGNQPQHF

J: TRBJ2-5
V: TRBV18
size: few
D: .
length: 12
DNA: TGTGCCAGCTCACCAGAAGGGGAGACCCAGTACTTC
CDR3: CASSPEGETQYF

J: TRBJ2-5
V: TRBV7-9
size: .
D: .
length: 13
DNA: TGTGCCAGCAGCTTACAAGGGCGAGAGACCCAGTACTTC
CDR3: CASSLQGRETQYF

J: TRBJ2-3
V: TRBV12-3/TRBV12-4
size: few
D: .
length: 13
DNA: TGTGCCAGCAGCCGGACTAGGGGGGATACGCAGTATTTT
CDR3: CASSRTRGDTQYF

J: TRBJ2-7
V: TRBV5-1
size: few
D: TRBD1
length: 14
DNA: TGCGCCAGCAGCACGGGACAGGGACCCTACGAGCAGTACTTC
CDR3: CASSTGQGPYEQYF

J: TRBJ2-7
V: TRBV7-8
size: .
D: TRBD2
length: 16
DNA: TGTGCCAGCAGCTTAGGCGGGCTAGCGGGCGTCTACGAGCAGTACTTC
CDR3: CASSLGGLAGVYEQYF

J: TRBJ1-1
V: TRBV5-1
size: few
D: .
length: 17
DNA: TGCGCCAGCAGCCCAAGCGCCGGGAGGACCCCTAGGCCTGAAGCTTTCTTT
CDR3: CASSPSAGRTPRPEAFF

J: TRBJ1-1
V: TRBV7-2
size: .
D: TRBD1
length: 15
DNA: TGTGCCAGCAGCCTCGGGGACAGGCAGAACACTGAAGCTTTCTTT
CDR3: CASSLGDRQNTEAFF

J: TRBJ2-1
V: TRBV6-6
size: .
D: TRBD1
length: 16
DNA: TGTGCCAGCAGTTCAAGAGGGACAGTTTCAGGCGATGAGCAGTTCTTC
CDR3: CASSSRGTVSGDEQFF

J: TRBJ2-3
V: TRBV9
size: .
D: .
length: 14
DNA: TGTGCCAGCGGAGGGGGCAGGAACACAGATACGCAGTATTTT
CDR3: CASGGGRNTDTQYF

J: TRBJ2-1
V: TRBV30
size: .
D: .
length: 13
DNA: TGTGCCTGGAGGTTGGCGAGAGTTAGAGAGCAGTTCTTC
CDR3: CAWRLARVREQFF

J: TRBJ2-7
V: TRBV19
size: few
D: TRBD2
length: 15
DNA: TGTGCCAGTAGTAGACCGGGACTAGGGGACGACGAGCAGTACTTC
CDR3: CASSRPGLGDDEQYF

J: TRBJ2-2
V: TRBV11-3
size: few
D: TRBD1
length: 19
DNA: TGTGCCAGCAGCTTATCCTACACCGGGACAGGGATGTACACCGGGGAGCTGTTTTTT
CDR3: CASSLSYTGTGMYTGELFF

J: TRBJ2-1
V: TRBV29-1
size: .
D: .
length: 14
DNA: TGCAGCGTTGAAGAACTAGTAGGCTACAATGAGCAGTTCTTC
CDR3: CSVEELVGYNEQFF

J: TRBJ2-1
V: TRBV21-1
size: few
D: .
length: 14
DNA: TGTGCCAGCAGCATGGACAGGTCTTACAATGAGCAGTTCTTC
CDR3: CASSMDRSYNEQFF

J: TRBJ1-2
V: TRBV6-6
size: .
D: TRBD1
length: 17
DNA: TGTGCCAGCAGCTCGGCCCAGGGGGCGGGCAATTTTCATGGCTACACCTTC
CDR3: CASSSAQGAGNFHGYTF

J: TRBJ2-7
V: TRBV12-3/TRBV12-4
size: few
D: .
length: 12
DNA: TGTGCCAGCAGGTCACTAGCCCACGAGCAGTACTTC
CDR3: CASRSLAHEQYF

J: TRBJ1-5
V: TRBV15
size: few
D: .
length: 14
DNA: TGTGCCACCAGCAAGCCGGGGGCGGATCAGCCCCAGCATTTT
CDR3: CATSKPGADQPQHF

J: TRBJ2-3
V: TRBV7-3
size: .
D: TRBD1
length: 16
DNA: TGTGCCAGCAGCTTCCGACAGGGGGGTAGCACAGATACGCAGTATTTT
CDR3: CASSFRQGGSTDTQYF

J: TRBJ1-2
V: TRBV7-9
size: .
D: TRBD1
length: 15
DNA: TGTGCCAGCAGCTCATCGACAGGGTGGTTCCATGGCTACACCTTC
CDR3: CASSSSTGWFHGYTF

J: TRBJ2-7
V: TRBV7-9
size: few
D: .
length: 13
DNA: TGTGCCAGCAGCCCTCAGGACTCCTACGAGCAGTACTTC
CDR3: CASSPQDSYEQYF

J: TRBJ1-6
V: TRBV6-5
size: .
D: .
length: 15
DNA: TGTGCCAGCAGTTACCGGGACACAGAAAATTCACCCCTCCACTTT
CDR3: CASSYRDTENSPLHF

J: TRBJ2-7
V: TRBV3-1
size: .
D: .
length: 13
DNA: TGTGCCAGCAGGGCAGACAGGTCCTACGAGCAGTACTTC
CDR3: CASRADRSYEQYF

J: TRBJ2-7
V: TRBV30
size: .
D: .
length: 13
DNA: TGTGCCTGGAGTCTGGGGGCGCCCCCTCTGCAGTACTTC
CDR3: CAWSLGAPPLQYF

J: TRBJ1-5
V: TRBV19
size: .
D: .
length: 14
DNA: TGTGCCAGTCACTATAGGGTGGGCAATCAGCCCCAGCATTTT
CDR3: CASHYRVGNQPQHF

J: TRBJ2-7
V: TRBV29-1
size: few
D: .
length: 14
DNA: TGCAGCGTTGAAAGGGGGGCTCCAACCTACGAGCAGTACTTC
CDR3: CSVERGAPTYEQYF

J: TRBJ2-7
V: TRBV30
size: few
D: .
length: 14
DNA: TGTGCCTGGAGTGAGGACGCCGCCACCTACGAGCAGTACTTC
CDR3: CAWSEDAATYEQYF

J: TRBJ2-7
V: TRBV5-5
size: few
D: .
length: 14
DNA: TGTGCCAGCAGCTTGTACCAGGTGACCTACGAGCAGTACTTC
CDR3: CASSLYQVTYEQYF

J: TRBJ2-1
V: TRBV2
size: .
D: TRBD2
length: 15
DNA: TGTGCCAGCACCCAGACTAGCGGGGGGGCACGTGAGCAGTTCTTC
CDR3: CASTQTSGGAREQFF

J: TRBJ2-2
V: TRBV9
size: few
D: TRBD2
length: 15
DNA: TGTGCCAGCAGCGGGACTAGCGGGGCGGACGGGGAGCTGTTTTTT
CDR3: CASSGTSGADGELFF

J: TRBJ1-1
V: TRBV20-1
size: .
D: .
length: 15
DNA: TGCAGTGCTAGAGAAAGCGGGTCGGCTAACACTGAAGCTTTCTTT
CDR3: CSARESGSANTEAFF

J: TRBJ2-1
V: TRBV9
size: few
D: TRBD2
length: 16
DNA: TGTGCCAGCAGCGTCGAAGCGGGGGGTGGGTACAATGAGCAGTTCTTC
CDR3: CASSVEAGGGYNEQFF